The rows below give T cell receptor beta chains drawn from one sample of a study of graft-versus-host responses after intestinal transplantation. The table came from immunoSEQ multiplex PCR; TCRdb's copy has only in-frame clones and leaves some out. The table includes about 13,000 clones, around 70% detected once. Source: ileum tissue, taken 16 days after intestinal transplant. The receptors shown here come from a human patient who received an intestinal transplant, so some T cells may come from the graft donor. Both conserved end residues are part of each CDR3. The order of the fields is J gene, clone size, D gene, V gene, CDR3 protein, CDR3 DNA. D genes are given only for firm matches. The size entry is marked missing in some rows and otherwise reads once, few, many or a size class.

J gene: TRBJ2-7
clone size: few
D gene: -
V gene: TRBV4-1
CDR3 protein: CASSRPGDQGQYF
CDR3 DNA: TGCGCCAGCAGCCGGCCGGGAGACCAGGGGCAGTACTTC

J gene: TRBJ2-7
clone size: -
D gene: -
V gene: TRBV28
CDR3 protein: CASSGVLGAYEQYF
CDR3 DNA: TGTGCCAGCAGCGGGGTTCTAGGCGCCTACGAGCAGTACTTC

J gene: TRBJ2-7
clone size: -
D gene: TRBD1
V gene: TRBV27
CDR3 protein: CASFGTGRPYEQYF
CDR3 DNA: TGTGCCAGCTTTGGGACAGGGCGACCCTACGAGCAGTACTTC

J gene: TRBJ2-7
clone size: -
D gene: -
V gene: TRBV10-2
CDR3 protein: CASSEISGRGAYF
CDR3 DNA: TGCGCCAGCAGTGAGATCAGCGGACGTGGCGCGTACTTC

J gene: TRBJ2-7
clone size: -
D gene: TRBD2
V gene: TRBV4-1
CDR3 protein: CASSLGTSGSPYEQYF
CDR3 DNA: TGCGCCAGCAGCCTGGGGACTAGCGGGAGCCCATACGAGCAGTACTTC

J gene: TRBJ2-7
clone size: few
D gene: TRBD1
V gene: TRBV6-1
CDR3 protein: CASSEPGTGRYEQYF
CDR3 DNA: TGTGCCAGCAGTGAACCCGGGACAGGGAGGTACGAGCAGTACTTC

J gene: TRBJ2-3
clone size: -
D gene: TRBD2
V gene: TRBV7-9
CDR3 protein: CASSLVSGRADTQYF
CDR3 DNA: TGTGCCAGCAGTCTTGTGAGCGGGAGGGCAGATACGCAGTATTTT

J gene: TRBJ1-2
clone size: -
D gene: -
V gene: TRBV19
CDR3 protein: CASSMYGANYGYTF
CDR3 DNA: TGTGCCAGTAGTATGTACGGTGCTAACTATGGCTACACCTTC

J gene: TRBJ1-1
clone size: -
D gene: TRBD1
V gene: TRBV4-2
CDR3 protein: CASSQRDSNTEAFF
CDR3 DNA: TGTGCCAGCAGCCAGAGGGACAGTAACACTGAAGCTTTCTTT

J gene: TRBJ2-7
clone size: -
D gene: TRBD1
V gene: TRBV29-1
CDR3 protein: CSVEDPGGEEYF
CDR3 DNA: TGCAGCGTTGAAGACCCAGGGGGTGAAGAGTACTTC

J gene: TRBJ2-3
clone size: -
D gene: -
V gene: TRBV4-1
CDR3 protein: CASSQVRDISTDTQYF
CDR3 DNA: TGCGCCAGCAGCCAAGTAAGGGACATCAGCACAGATACGCAGTATTTT

J gene: TRBJ2-2
clone size: -
D gene: TRBD2
V gene: TRBV5-6
CDR3 protein: CASSLRTRSRGTGELFF
CDR3 DNA: TGTGCCAGCAGCTTAAGGACTAGATCGAGGGGCACCGGGGAGCTGTTTTTT

J gene: TRBJ1-2
clone size: -
D gene: -
V gene: TRBV6-6
CDR3 protein: CASSQSQIYGYTF
CDR3 DNA: TGTGCCAGCAGCCAGTCCCAGATCTATGGCTACACCTTC

J gene: TRBJ2-7
clone size: -
D gene: TRBD2
V gene: TRBV4-2
CDR3 protein: CASSPELGLAGVYWAYEQYF
CDR3 DNA: TGTGCCAGCAGCCCTGAGTTGGGACTAGCGGGAGTATACTGGGCTTACGAGCAGTACTTC

J gene: TRBJ2-7
clone size: -
D gene: TRBD2
V gene: TRBV6-1
CDR3 protein: CASRKRETSNEQYF
CDR3 DNA: TGTGCCAGCAGGAAACGTGAGACTAGCAACGAGCAGTACTTC

J gene: TRBJ2-1
clone size: -
D gene: TRBD2
V gene: TRBV9
CDR3 protein: CASSVGTSSYNEQFF
CDR3 DNA: TGTGCCAGCAGCGTCGGGACTAGCTCCTACAATGAGCAGTTCTTC

J gene: TRBJ2-3
clone size: -
D gene: TRBD2
V gene: TRBV7-9
CDR3 protein: CASSPRARTSGSVDTQYF
CDR3 DNA: TGTGCCAGCAGCCCGCGAGCCCGGACTAGCGGGAGTGTAGATACGCAGTATTTT

J gene: TRBJ2-1
clone size: -
D gene: -
V gene: TRBV7-7
CDR3 protein: CASSLELGRFEQFF
CDR3 DNA: TGTGCTAGCAGCTTAGAGCTGGGGCGCTTTGAGCAGTTCTTC

J gene: TRBJ1-4
clone size: -
D gene: -
V gene: TRBV25-1
CDR3 protein: CASPRHFWSVGPNEKLFF
CDR3 DNA: TGTGCCAGCCCGAGACACTTCTGGTCTGTTGGTCCTAATGAAAAACTGTTTTTT

J gene: TRBJ2-7
clone size: few
D gene: -
V gene: TRBV28
CDR3 protein: CASSPILQGIHYEQYF
CDR3 DNA: TGTGCCAGCAGTCCAATCTTACAGGGAATCCACTACGAGCAGTACTTC

J gene: TRBJ1-2
clone size: few
D gene: TRBD1
V gene: TRBV4-3
CDR3 protein: CASSQGPQGARGYTF
CDR3 DNA: TGCGCCAGCAGCCAAGGTCCACAGGGGGCGCGTGGCTACACCTTC

J gene: TRBJ2-6
clone size: -
D gene: TRBD2
V gene: TRBV7-9
CDR3 protein: CASSFRLAGGPGANVLTF
CDR3 DNA: TGTGCCAGCAGCTTCCGACTAGCGGGAGGGCCCGGGGCCAACGTCCTGACTTTC

J gene: TRBJ2-7
clone size: -
D gene: TRBD1
V gene: TRBV19
CDR3 protein: CASSIGTGGPYEQYF
CDR3 DNA: TGTGCCAGTAGTATCGGAACAGGGGGGCCCTACGAGCAGTACTTC

J gene: TRBJ1-2
clone size: few
D gene: -
V gene: TRBV30
CDR3 protein: CAWSLTGSFFGYTF
CDR3 DNA: TGTGCCTGGAGCCTGACAGGTTCATTCTTTGGCTACACCTTC

J gene: TRBJ2-3
clone size: -
D gene: TRBD2
V gene: TRBV7-2
CDR3 protein: CASSVLAGGVADTQYF
CDR3 DNA: TGTGCCAGCAGCGTGCTAGCGGGGGGAGTCGCAGATACGCAGTATTTT

J gene: TRBJ2-7
clone size: -
D gene: TRBD2
V gene: TRBV30
CDR3 protein: CAWSWVAGHEQYF
CDR3 DNA: TGTGCCTGGAGTTGGGTAGCGGGCCACGAGCAGTACTTC

J gene: TRBJ2-2
clone size: medium-sized
D gene: TRBD2
V gene: TRBV4-1
CDR3 protein: CASSQGLGGGGGELFF
CDR3 DNA: TGCGCCAGCAGCCAAGGCCTTGGGGGGGGTGGCGGGGAGCTGTTTTTT

J gene: TRBJ1-1
clone size: -
D gene: -
V gene: TRBV25-1
CDR3 protein: CASSDPTVSAEAFF
CDR3 DNA: TGTGCCAGCAGTGATCCCACAGTGTCAGCTGAAGCTTTCTTT

J gene: TRBJ2-5
clone size: -
D gene: TRBD2
V gene: TRBV27
CDR3 protein: CASSPILAGVETQYF
CDR3 DNA: TGTGCCAGCAGTCCGATACTAGCGGGAGTCGAGACCCAGTACTTC

J gene: TRBJ1-4
clone size: -
D gene: -
V gene: TRBV6-6
CDR3 protein: CASSYPERGEKLFF
CDR3 DNA: TGTGCCAGCAGTTACCCAGAGAGAGGGGAAAAACTGTTTTTT

J gene: TRBJ2-7
clone size: -
D gene: -
V gene: TRBV27
CDR3 protein: CATSLGAPFLEQYF
CDR3 DNA: TGTGCCACCAGTTTAGGGGCGCCCTTTTTAGAGCAGTACTTC

J gene: TRBJ2-7
clone size: -
D gene: TRBD1
V gene: TRBV6-1
CDR3 protein: CASSLLGTGGYEQYF
CDR3 DNA: TGTGCCAGCAGCCTTCTGGGGACAGGGGGCTACGAGCAGTACTTC

J gene: TRBJ2-5
clone size: -
D gene: TRBD2
V gene: TRBV9
CDR3 protein: CASNPGGRGETQYF
CDR3 DNA: TGTGCCAGCAACCCGGGCGGGAGGGGGGAGACCCAGTACTTC

J gene: TRBJ2-7
clone size: -
D gene: TRBD2
V gene: TRBV5-5
CDR3 protein: CASSLEASGFYEQYF
CDR3 DNA: TGTGCCAGCAGCTTGGAGGCTAGCGGGTTTTACGAGCAGTACTTC

J gene: TRBJ2-5
clone size: -
D gene: TRBD2
V gene: TRBV19
CDR3 protein: CASSKGLAGETQYF
CDR3 DNA: TGTGCCAGTAGTAAGGGACTAGCGGGAGAGACCCAGTACTTC

J gene: TRBJ2-5
clone size: -
D gene: TRBD2
V gene: TRBV13
CDR3 protein: CASSPASGRARETQYF
CDR3 DNA: TGTGCCAGCAGCCCAGCCAGCGGGAGGGCCCGTGAGACCCAGTACTTC